The T cell receptor (beta chain) under discussion was sequenced for a study of cytomegalovirus exposure and HLA in healthy donors. Germline assignment: CDR1 MGHRA and CDR2 YSYEKL. The V gene lost 0 bases and the J gene lost 4 bases, with 15 bases spanning the gap. The CDR3 is 17 residues long. Notes on the study in general: A link between a missense DCLRE1C variant and TCR beta V- and J-gene trimming emerged from a later analysis. Later work found most CMV-associated TCR beta chains apparently HLA-restricted. A later analysis, which compared TCR beta chains of equal frequency, found the HLA-associated ones more clonally expanded. Altogether, more than 150 TCR beta chains were recorded as cytomegalovirus-associated.

Worth noting for this clone: The antigen is unknown.

The study ran its PCR with 60 Vbeta and 13 Jbeta primers. This table comes from immunoSEQ multiplex PCR, and its TCRdb copy is limited to in-frame clones, with some not included. The table has some 120,000 clones, around two thirds seen once; the top ten hold just over 2%. Sequencing was done on a sample of PBMCs. The source of this sequence is a human donor in good health. This chain links TRBV4-1 with TRBJ1-4; no reliable D call. CDR3 DNA sequence: TGCGCCAGCAGCCAAGATCGATCACAGACCAATAATGAAAAACTGTTTTTT. Translated: CASSQDRSQTNNEKLFF.